This T cell receptor beta chain comes out of a study of TIL therapy for anti-PD-1-resistant metastatic lung cancer. Turning to the study itself: Tumors carried a median about 1.5 non-synonymous mutations per megabase. Study findings and constraints: Infused TIL clonotypes partially replaced the baseline blood repertoire, then decayed over months.

This was the immunoSEQ v3 assay. Survey-level samples got 1.5 million to 2.5 million read pairs; deep-level samples got roughly 4.5-6 million. Measured with immunoSEQ multiplex PCR; TCRdb has only the in-frame clones, and not every one. The sample lists just under 60,000 clones, about 69% seen once, with approximately 7% in the top ten. Looked up from germline, CDR1 is MNHNS and CDR2 is SASEGT. The CDR3 sequence is 13 residues long. V lost 9 bases to trimming and J lost 4 bases, with 12 bases between them. Time point meaning: pre-treatment sample, taken before nivolumab and TIL therapy. Turning to this clone: Its antigen remains unknown.

The material was blood, obtained at baseline. This clonotype was obtained from a person aged 25 to 85 with non-small cell lung cancer. This chain uses TRBV6-1 with TRBJ1-4; no definite D call. CDR3 in amino acids: CASKQWGNEKLFF. CDR3 in DNA: TGTGCCAGTAAACAGTGGGGTAATGAAAAACTGTTTTTT.